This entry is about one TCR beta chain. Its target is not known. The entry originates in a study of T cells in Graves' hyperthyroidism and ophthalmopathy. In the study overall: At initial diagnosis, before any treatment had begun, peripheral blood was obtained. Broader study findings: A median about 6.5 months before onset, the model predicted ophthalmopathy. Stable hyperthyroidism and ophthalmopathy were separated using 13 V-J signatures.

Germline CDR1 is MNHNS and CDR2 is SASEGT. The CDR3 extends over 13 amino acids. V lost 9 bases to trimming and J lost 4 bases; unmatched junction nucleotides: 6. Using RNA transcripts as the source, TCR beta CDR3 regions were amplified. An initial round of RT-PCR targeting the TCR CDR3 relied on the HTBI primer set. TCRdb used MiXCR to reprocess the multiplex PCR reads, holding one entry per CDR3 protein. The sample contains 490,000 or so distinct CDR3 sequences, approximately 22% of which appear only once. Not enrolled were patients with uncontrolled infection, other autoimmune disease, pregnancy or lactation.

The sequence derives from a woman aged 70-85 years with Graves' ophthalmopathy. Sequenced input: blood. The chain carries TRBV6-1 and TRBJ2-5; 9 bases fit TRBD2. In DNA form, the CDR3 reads TGTGCCAGTAAGCGGGAGGTCGGAGAGACCCAGTACTTC. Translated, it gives CASKREVGETQYF.